These T cell receptor beta chains were read from a single sample in a study of OX40 agonist ivuxolimab in advanced cancers. The assay was immunoSEQ multiplex PCR, and TCRdb's table has in-frame clones only and misses some. The data contain around 37,000 clones, 88% of them singletons. The source material was CD4+ or CD8+ T cells sorted from blood, sampled in a trial of the OX40 agonist ivuxolimab. The receptors stem from an adult with an advanced solid tumor such as melanoma, head and neck, liver or kidney cancer. Both conserved end residues are part of each CDR3. A D gene is named only where the DNA matches it firmly. Rows may omit the clone size; those that give it use once, few, many or a size class.

J gene | clone size | V gene | D gene | CDR3 DNA | CDR3 protein
TRBJ2-7 | - | TRBV27 | - | TGTGCCAGCAGTTTTATCGGTTCCTACGAGCAGTACTTC | CASSFIGSYEQYF
TRBJ2-5 | once | TRBV7-3 | TRBD2 | TGTGCCAGCAGCTTAGGGCTAGCGGGAAAAGAGACCCAGTACTTC | CASSLGLAGKETQYF
TRBJ2-5 | - | TRBV11-2 | TRBD2 | TGTGCCAGCAGCCCCCCCCAGGGTAGCGGGAGGGATGGAGAGACCCAGTACTTC | CASSPPQGSGRDGETQYF
TRBJ2-7 | - | TRBV7-3 | TRBD2 | TGTGCCAGCAGCTTTCTAGCGGGAGGCGGGTACGAGCAGTACTTC | CASSFLAGGGYEQYF
TRBJ2-1 | - | TRBV5-8 | - | TGTGCCAGCAGCTCTACCAGGGGATTAGGGAATGAGCAGTTCTTC | CASSSTRGLGNEQFF
TRBJ2-2 | - | TRBV16 | - | TGTGCCAGCAGCCAATCAGGCGTATCCGGGGAGCTGTTTTTT | CASSQSGVSGELFF
TRBJ2-4 | - | TRBV2 | TRBD1 | TGTGCCAGCAGAGCGCCGGGACAGTTTAGCAAAAACATTCAGTACTTC | CASRAPGQFSKNIQYF
TRBJ2-1 | - | TRBV4-1 | TRBD2 | TGCGCCAGCAGCCTTCAGCGGGATAGGAATGAGCAGTTCTTC | CASSLQRDRNEQFF
TRBJ2-7 | medium-sized | TRBV25-1 | TRBD1 | TGTGCCAGCAGTGAAGCCGGGACAGGGGTGTCCTACGAGCAGTACTTC | CASSEAGTGVSYEQYF
TRBJ2-7 | - | TRBV27 | TRBD2 | TGTGCCAGCAGTTTCTCTAGCGGGAGTGTCTACGAGCAGTACTTC | CASSFSSGSVYEQYF
TRBJ1-1 | few | TRBV19 | - | TGTGCCAGTAGCCCGGGGCACACTGAAGCTTTCTTT | CASSPGHTEAFF
TRBJ2-7 | - | TRBV27 | - | TGTGCCAGCAGTTTTGGGGGAGAGGGGTACGAGCAGTACTTC | CASSFGGEGYEQYF
TRBJ1-5 | - | TRBV2 | TRBD1 | TGTGCCAGCAGGAACCAGGACAGGGGATATAGCAATCAGCCCCAGCATTTT | CASRNQDRGYSNQPQHF
TRBJ2-5 | - | TRBV4-1 | - | TGCGCCAGCAGCCAAGGACAGGAGGGCAGGGGGGAGACCCAGTACTTC | CASSQGQEGRGETQYF
TRBJ2-1 | - | TRBV21-1 | - | TGTGCCAGCAGCAAAGATGTAGGACTAGCGGGAAGGACCTTAGGCAATGAGCAGTTCTTC | CASSKDVGLAGRTLGNEQFF
TRBJ2-6 | once | TRBV7-2 | TRBD1 | TGTGCCAGCAGGGTCCGGGACAGGGTATTTGGGGCCAACGTCCTGACTTTC | CASRVRDRVFGANVLTF
TRBJ2-2 | - | TRBV7-7 | TRBD2 | TGTGCCAGCAGTCCCGGGACTAGCGGCTATCTCCCGAACACCGGGGAGCTGTTTTTT | CASSPGTSGYLPNTGELFF
TRBJ2-4 | - | TRBV27 | - | TGTGCCAGCAGGTTTATCGGAGAAAACATTCAGTACTTC | CASRFIGENIQYF
TRBJ2-7 | - | TRBV28 | - | TGTGCCAGCAGTTTAAACAGCTACGAGCAGTACTTC | CASSLNSYEQYF
TRBJ1-4 | - | TRBV6-1 | TRBD1 | TGTGCCAGCAGTGAAGATCGACAGGGTTGGGAAAAACTGTTTTTT | CASSEDRQGWEKLFF
TRBJ2-2 | - | TRBV6-5 | - | TGTGCCAGCAGTCCCAGGGCCGCGAACACCGGGGAGCTGTTTTTT | CASSPRAANTGELFF
TRBJ1-1 | few | TRBV30 | - | TGTGCCTGGAGTGTCGGAAGGCGGACTGAAGCTTTCTTT | CAWSVGRRTEAFF
TRBJ1-1 | - | TRBV29-1 | - | TGCAGCGTAGAGAACAGGGATTGGAACACTGAAGCTTTCTTT | CSVENRDWNTEAFF
TRBJ2-7 | - | TRBV15 | - | TGTGCCACCAGCAGAGGGGCGGCAGGCCGACAGGACGAGCAGTACTTC | CATSRGAAGRQDEQYF
TRBJ2-3 | - | TRBV5-8 | - | TGTGCCAGCAGCTTGGGCGATACTAGCACAGATACGCAGTATTTT | CASSLGDTSTDTQYF
TRBJ2-7 | - | TRBV11-2 | TRBD2 | TGTGCCAGCAGCTCCTCAGGACTAGCGGCTTCCTACGAGCAGTACTTC | CASSSSGLAASYEQYF
TRBJ2-1 | - | TRBV28 | - | TGTGCCAGCAGTTTAAGGGTTGGCAATGAGCAGTTCTTC | CASSLRVGNEQFF
TRBJ2-3 | once | TRBV27 | TRBD2 | TGTGCCAGCAGTTTTATAGGACTAGCGAGATCAGATACGCAGTATTTT | CASSFIGLARSDTQYF
TRBJ2-7 | - | TRBV6-5 | - | TGTGCCAGCAGCCCTCTTGGGACGGAGCAGTACTTC | CASSPLGTEQYF
TRBJ2-1 | - | TRBV6-5 | - | TGTGCCAGCAGTTACTCGATGAATGAGCAGTTCTTC | CASSYSMNEQFF
TRBJ2-3 | - | TRBV7-9 | TRBD1 | TGTGCCAGCAGCTCGGACAGGGTTTCAGGTACAGATACGCAGTATTTT | CASSSDRVSGTDTQYF
TRBJ2-1 | - | TRBV28 | - | TGTGCCAGCAGTTTATACCGGGACGGATACAATGAGCAGTTCTTC | CASSLYRDGYNEQFF
TRBJ2-7 | - | TRBV5-1 | - | TGCGCCAGCAGCTTGGCTCAGGGCGAGCAGTACTTC | CASSLAQGEQYF
TRBJ2-7 | once | TRBV15 | TRBD1 | TGTGCCACCAGCGGAAAGGGACAGGGGGCCTACGAGCAGTACTTC | CATSGKGQGAYEQYF
TRBJ2-7 | - | TRBV9 | TRBD2 | TGTGCCAGCAGCGTAGGCACTAGCGGAACCTACGAGCAGTACTTC | CASSVGTSGTYEQYF
TRBJ2-2 | - | TRBV7-9 | TRBD2 | TGTGCCAGCAGCCAAGCTTGGCGGGAGGGGGAGCTGTTTTTT | CASSQAWREGELFF
TRBJ2-3 | - | TRBV27 | - | TGTGCCAGCAGTTTAATCGGCACAGATACGCAGTATTTT | CASSLIGTDTQYF
TRBJ2-1 | - | TRBV12-2 | - | TGTGCAAGTCACGTAGCGGGACTGGGGTTCATAGTTGAGCAGTTCTTC | CASHVAGLGFIVEQFF
TRBJ2-1 | - | TRBV11-2 | - | TGTGCCAGCAGTCTTAGGCCCCCTGATCTTGGTGACAATGAGCAGTTCTTC | CASSLRPPDLGDNEQFF
TRBJ1-2 | - | TRBV2 | - | TGTGCCAGCAGTGAGATAGATAACTATGGCTACACCTTC | CASSEIDNYGYTF
TRBJ2-3 | - | TRBV27 | - | TGTGCCAGCAGTTTCCCAGGTACGCAGTATTTT | CASSFPGTQYF
TRBJ2-5 | - | TRBV9 | - | TGTGCCAGCAGCGTAGGCGACCACCACCCCCAAGAGACCCAGTACTTC | CASSVGDHHPQETQYF
TRBJ2-1 | - | TRBV13 | - | TGTGCCAGCACCCCGACTAGATCCTACAATGAGCAGTTCTTC | CASTPTRSYNEQFF
TRBJ2-5 | - | TRBV5-4 | TRBD2 | TGTGCCAGCAGCTTAGGCGTAGCGGGAGGGGAGACCCAGTACTTC | CASSLGVAGGETQYF
TRBJ2-7 | - | TRBV5-1 | - | TGCGCCAGCAGCTGGATTTGGAGCGGCAAGGACGAGCAGTACTTC | CASSWIWSGKDEQYF
TRBJ1-1 | - | TRBV28 | - | TGTGCCAGCAGGTCTCCGGGACTTGAAGCTTTCTTT | CASRSPGLEAFF
TRBJ2-7 | - | TRBV5-4 | - | TGTGCCAGCAGCTTGACAGGCGGTTTC | CASSLTGGF
TRBJ1-2 | - | TRBV10-3 | TRBD1 | TGTGCCATCAGTCTGAATGGGGGACAGGGGGCGCAAGGCTACACCTTC | CAISLNGGQGAQGYTF
TRBJ1-2 | - | TRBV15 | - | TGTGCCACCAGCAGTTTAGGAGTCGACTATGGCTACACCTTC | CATSSLGVDYGYTF
TRBJ2-1 | - | TRBV5-1 | TRBD2 | TGCGCCAGCAGCTATACTAGCGGTCACAGCTCCTACAATGAGCAGTTCTTC | CASSYTSGHSSYNEQFF
TRBJ2-1 | few | TRBV28 | - | TGTGCCAGCAGTTTAATCGTTGATGAGCAGTTCTTC | CASSLIVDEQFF
TRBJ2-2 | - | TRBV9 | - | TGTGCCAGCAGCCTACATCGGGAGATGGGAACCGGGGAGCTGTTTTTT | CASSLHREMGTGELFF
TRBJ1-5 | - | TRBV5-5 | TRBD1 | TGTGCCAGCAGCTTCGACAGGGGACAGCCCCAGCATTTT | CASSFDRGQPQHF
TRBJ2-7 | - | TRBV6-1 | TRBD1 | TGTGCCAGCAGTGAAGTCGAGGGGGCCCAGTCCTACGAGCAGTACTTC | CASSEVEGAQSYEQYF
TRBJ1-4 | - | TRBV6-5 | - | TGTGCCAGCAGTTACTCCTTCGGTCTCGTTGAAAAACTGTTTTTT | CASSYSFGLVEKLFF
TRBJ1-4 | - | TRBV27 | - | TGTGCCAGCACTGGACAGAATAATGAAAAACTGTTTTTT | CASTGQNNEKLFF
TRBJ1-5 | - | TRBV4-1 | - | TGCGCCAGCAGCCAAGAAATGGATAATTGGGTGAGCAATCAGCCCCAGCATTTT | CASSQEMDNWVSNQPQHF
TRBJ2-5 | - | TRBV28 | TRBD2 | TGTGCCAGCAAGACTAGCGGGACTTGGGGGGAGACCCAGTACTTC | CASKTSGTWGETQYF
TRBJ2-2 | - | TRBV6-5 | TRBD1 | TGTGCCAGCAGGCACCGGGACAGGGCTACCGGGGAGCTGTTTTTT | CASRHRDRATGELFF